This T cell receptor (beta chain) was sequenced during a study of T cell changes during pregnancy in multiple sclerosis. The repertoire was sequenced with immunoSEQ multiplex PCR; TCRdb's copy has only in-frame clones and lacks some. Of 25,000 to 40,000 clones in the sample, approximately 91% were seen once. CDR3 length: 14 amino acids. V dropped 6 bases and J dropped 4; count of bases not matched to a gene: 5. Germline values: CDR1 MNHEY, CDR2 SMNVEV (reference sequence). The starting material was CD8+ T cells from peripheral blood mononuclear cells, obtained in the second trimester of pregnancy. The sequence was obtained from a female donor with multiple sclerosis, enrolled in a pregnancy study. This chain connects TRBV27 to TRBJ2-1, with TRBD2 identical over 8 bases. In DNA, the CDR3 is TGTGCCAGCAGAAGCGGGAGTCCTTACAATGAGCAGTTCTTC. Translating it yields CASRSGSPYNEQFF.